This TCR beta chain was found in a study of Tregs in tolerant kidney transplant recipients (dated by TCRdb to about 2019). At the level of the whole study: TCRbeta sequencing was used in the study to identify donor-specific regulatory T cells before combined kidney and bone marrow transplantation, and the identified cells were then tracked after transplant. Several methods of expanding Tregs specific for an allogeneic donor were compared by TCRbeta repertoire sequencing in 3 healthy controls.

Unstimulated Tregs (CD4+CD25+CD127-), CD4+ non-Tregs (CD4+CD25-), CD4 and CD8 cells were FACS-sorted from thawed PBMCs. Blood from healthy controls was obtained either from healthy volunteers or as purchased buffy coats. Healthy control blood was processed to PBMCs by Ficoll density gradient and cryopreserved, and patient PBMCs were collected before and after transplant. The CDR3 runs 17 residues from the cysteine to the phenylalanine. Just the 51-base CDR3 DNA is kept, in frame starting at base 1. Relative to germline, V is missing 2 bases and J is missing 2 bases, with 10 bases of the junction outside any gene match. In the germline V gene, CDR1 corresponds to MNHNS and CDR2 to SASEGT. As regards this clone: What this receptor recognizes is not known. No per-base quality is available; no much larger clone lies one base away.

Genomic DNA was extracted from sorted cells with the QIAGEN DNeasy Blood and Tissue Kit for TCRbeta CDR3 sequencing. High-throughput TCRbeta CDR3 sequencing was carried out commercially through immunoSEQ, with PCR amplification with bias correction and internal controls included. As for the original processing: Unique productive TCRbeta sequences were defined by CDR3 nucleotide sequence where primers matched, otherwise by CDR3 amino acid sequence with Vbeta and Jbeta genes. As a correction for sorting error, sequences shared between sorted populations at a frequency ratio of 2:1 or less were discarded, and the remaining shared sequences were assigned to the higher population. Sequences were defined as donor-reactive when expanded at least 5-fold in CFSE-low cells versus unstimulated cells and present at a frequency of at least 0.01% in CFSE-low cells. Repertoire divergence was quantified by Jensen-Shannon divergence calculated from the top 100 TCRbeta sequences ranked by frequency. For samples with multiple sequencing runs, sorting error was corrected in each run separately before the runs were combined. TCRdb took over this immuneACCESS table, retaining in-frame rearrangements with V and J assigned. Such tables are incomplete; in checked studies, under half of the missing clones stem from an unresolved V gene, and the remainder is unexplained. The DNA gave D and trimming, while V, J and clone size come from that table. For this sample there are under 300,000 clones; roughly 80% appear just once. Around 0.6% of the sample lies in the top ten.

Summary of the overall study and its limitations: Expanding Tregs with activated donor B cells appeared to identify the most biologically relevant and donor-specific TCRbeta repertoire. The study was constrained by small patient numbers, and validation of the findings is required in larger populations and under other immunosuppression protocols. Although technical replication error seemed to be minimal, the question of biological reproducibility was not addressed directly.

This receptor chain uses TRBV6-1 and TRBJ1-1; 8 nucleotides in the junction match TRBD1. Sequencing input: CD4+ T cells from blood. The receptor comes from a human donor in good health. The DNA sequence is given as TGTGCCAGCAGTGAAACTATAGGGACAGGCTTAAACACTGAAGCTTTCTTT. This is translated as CASSETIGTGLNTEAFF.